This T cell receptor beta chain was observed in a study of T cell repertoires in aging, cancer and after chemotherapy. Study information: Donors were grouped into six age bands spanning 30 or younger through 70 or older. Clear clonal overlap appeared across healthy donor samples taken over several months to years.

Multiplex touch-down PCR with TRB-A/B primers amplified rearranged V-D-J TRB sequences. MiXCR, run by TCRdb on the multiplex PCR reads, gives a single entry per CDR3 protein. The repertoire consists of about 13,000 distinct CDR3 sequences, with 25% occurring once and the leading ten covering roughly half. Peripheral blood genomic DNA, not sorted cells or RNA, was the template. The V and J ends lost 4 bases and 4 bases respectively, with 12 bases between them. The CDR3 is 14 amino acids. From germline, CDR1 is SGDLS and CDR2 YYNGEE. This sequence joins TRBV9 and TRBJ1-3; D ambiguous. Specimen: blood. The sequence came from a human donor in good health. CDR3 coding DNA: TGTGCCAGCAGCAGAGGGCTGTCAGGAAACACCATATATTTT. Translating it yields CASSRGLSGNTIYF.